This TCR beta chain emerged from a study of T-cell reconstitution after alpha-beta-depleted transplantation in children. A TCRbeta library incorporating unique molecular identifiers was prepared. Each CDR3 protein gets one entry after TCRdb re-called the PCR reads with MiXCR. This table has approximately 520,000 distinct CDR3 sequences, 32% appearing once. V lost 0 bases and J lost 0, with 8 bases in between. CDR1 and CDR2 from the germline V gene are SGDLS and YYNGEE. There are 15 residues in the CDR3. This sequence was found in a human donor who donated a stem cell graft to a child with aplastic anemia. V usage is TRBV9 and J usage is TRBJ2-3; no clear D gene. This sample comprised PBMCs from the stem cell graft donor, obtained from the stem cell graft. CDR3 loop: CASSVGVTSTDTQYF. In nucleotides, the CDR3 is TGTGCCAGCAGCGTAGGTGTAACTAGCACAGATACGCAGTATTTT.